The sequence of this T cell receptor beta chain was determined in a study of T cells after posttransplantation cyclophosphamide. Whole-study findings and limits: Donor CD8+ memory clones often dominated recipient blood repertoires at later times.

This clone was recorded at least ten times. Its antigen remains unknown. Trimming removed 8 bases from V and 6 bases from J; junction bases left unmatched: 10. Germline V gives CDR1 SGHTA, CDR2 FQGNSA. The CDR3 sequence is 15 residues long. Here immunoSEQ multiplex PCR was the method, and the copy in TCRdb shows in-frame clones only, minus some. This repertoire holds 40,000 to 45,000 clones, and none appear only once. The specimen sequenced was PBMCs. The rearrangement joins TRBV7-2 to TRBJ2-3; TRBD2 matches 11 bases. The sequence came from a man aged 35 to 55 in good health, CMV-negative, and a related stem cell transplant donor. The CDR3 spells CASGTSGGRGDTQYF. The CDR3 DNA reads as TGTGCCAGCGGTACTAGCGGGGGACGAGGGGATACGCAGTATTTT.